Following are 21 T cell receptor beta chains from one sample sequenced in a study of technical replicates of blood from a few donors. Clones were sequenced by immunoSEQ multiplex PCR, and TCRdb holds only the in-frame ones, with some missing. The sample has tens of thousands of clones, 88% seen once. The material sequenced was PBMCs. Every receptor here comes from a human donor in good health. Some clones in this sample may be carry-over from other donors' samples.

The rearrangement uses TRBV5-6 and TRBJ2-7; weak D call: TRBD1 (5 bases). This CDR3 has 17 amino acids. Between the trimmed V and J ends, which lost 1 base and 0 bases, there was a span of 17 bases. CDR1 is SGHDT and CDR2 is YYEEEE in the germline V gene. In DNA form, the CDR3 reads TGTGCCAGCAGCTTGAGGGGCCTAGGGGCGAGCTCCTACGAGCAGTACTTC. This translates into CASSLRGLGASSYEQYF.

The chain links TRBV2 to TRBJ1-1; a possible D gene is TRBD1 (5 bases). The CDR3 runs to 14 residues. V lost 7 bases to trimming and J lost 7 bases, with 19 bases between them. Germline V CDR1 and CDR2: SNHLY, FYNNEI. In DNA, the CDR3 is TGTGCCAGCAACCAAAGGGGAGGTCAGGGTGAAGCTTTCTTT. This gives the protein CASNQRGGQGEAFF.

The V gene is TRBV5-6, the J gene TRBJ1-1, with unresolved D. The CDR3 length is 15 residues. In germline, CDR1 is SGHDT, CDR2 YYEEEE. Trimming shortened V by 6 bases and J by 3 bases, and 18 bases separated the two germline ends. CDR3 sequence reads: CASTRPRLLDTEAFF. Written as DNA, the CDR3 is TGTGCCAGCACCCGGCCGAGGCTCCTCGACACTGAAGCTTTCTTT. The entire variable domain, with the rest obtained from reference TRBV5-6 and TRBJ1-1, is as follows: DAGVTQSPTHLIKTRGQQVTLRCSPKSGHDTVSWYQQALGQGPQFIFQYYEEEERQRGNFPDRFSGHQFPNYSSELNVNALLLGDSALYLCASTRPRLLDTEAFFGQGTRLTVV.

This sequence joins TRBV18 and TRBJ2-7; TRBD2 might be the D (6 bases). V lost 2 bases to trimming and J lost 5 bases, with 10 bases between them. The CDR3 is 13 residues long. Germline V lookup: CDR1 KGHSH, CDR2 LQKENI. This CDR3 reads CASSPFPGDEQYF. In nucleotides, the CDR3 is TGTGCCAGCTCACCATTCCCGGGAGACGAGCAGTACTTC.

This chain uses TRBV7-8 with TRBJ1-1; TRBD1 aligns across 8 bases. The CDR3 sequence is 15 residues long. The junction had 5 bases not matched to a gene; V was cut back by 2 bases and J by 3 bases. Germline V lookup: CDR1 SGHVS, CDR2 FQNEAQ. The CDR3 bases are TGTGCCAGCAGCTTATATCGGGGACAGGACACTGAAGCTTTCTTT. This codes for CASSLYRGQDTEAFF.

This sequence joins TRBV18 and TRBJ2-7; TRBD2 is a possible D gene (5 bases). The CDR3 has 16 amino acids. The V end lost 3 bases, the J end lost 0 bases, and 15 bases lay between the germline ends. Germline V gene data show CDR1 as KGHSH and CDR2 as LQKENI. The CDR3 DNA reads TGTGCCAGCTCACCCGGACGGGGAATTCCCTCCTACGAGCAGTACTTC. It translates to CASSPGRGIPSYEQYF.

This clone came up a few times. The CDR3 loop is CASSSTLAGGAYEQYF. DNA for the CDR3: TGTGCCAGCAGCTCCACCCTAGCGGGAGGGGCATACGAGCAGTACTTC. The rearrangement links TRBV7-2 to TRBJ2-7; 12 bases agree with TRBD2. V lost 4 bases to trimming and J lost 4 bases; unmatched junction nucleotides: 8. This CDR3 comprises 16 residues. Germline CDR1 reads SGHTA; CDR2 reads FQGNSA.

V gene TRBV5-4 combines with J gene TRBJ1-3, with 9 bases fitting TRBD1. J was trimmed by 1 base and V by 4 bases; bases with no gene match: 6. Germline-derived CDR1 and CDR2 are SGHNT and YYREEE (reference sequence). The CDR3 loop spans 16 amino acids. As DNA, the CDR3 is TGTGCCAGCAGCCGGCAACAGGGGGCATCTGGAAACACCATATATTTT. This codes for CASSRQQGASGNTIYF.

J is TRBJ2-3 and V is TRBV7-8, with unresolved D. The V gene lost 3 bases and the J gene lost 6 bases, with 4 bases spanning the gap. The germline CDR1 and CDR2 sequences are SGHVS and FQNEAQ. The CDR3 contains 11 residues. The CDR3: CASSLRDTQYF. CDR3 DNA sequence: TGTGCCAGCAGCTTGCGGGATACGCAGTATTTT.

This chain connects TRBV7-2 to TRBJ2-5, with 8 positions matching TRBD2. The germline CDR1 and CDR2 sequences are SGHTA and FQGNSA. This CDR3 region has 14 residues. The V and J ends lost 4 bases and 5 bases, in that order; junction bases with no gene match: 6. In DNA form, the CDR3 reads TGTGCCAGCAGCTCTATAGCGGGGATCGAGACCCAGTACTTC. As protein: CASSSIAGIETQYF.

This CDR3 is CASSLPGQGEEKLFF. The CDR3 nucleotides are TGTGCCAGCAGCCTACCGGGACAGGGGGAGGAAAAACTGTTTTTT. The rearrangement links TRBV7-2 to TRBJ1-4, with TRBD1 matching 11 bases. V dropped 5 bases and J dropped 8; count of bases not matched to a gene: 7. CDR1 is SGHTA, CDR2 FQGNSA, per germline. This CDR3 is 15 amino acids long. The full variable domain, completed using reference TRBV7-2 and TRBJ1-4, is GAGVSQSPSNKVTEKGKDVELRCDPISGHTALYWYRQSLGQGLEFLIYFQGNSAPDKSGLPSDRFSAERTGGSVSTLTIQRTQQEDSAVYLCASSLPGQGEEKLFFGSGTQLSVL.

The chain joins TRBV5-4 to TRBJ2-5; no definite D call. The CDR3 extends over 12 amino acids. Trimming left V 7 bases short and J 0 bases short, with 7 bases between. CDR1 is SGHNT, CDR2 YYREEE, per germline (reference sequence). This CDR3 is CASGRDQETQYF. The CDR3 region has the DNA TGTGCCAGCGGTCGGGACCAAGAGACCCAGTACTTC.

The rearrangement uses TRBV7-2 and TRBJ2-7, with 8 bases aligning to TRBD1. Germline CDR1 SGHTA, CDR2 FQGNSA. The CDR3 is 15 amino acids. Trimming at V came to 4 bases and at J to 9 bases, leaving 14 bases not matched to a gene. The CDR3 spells CASSSQGAPGFGQYF. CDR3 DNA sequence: TGTGCCAGCAGCTCCCAGGGGGCCCCTGGATTCGGGCAGTACTTC.

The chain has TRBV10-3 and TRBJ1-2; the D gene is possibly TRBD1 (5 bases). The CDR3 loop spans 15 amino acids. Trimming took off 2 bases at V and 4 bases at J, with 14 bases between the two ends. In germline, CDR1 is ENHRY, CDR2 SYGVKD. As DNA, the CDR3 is TGTGCCATCAGTGAGAGCGGAGGGGCTGGCTATGGCTACACCTTC. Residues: CAISESGGAGYGYTF.

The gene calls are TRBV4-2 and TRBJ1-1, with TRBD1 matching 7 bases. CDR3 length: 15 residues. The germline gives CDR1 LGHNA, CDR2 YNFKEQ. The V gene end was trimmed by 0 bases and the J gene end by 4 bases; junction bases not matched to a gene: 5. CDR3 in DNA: TGTGCCAGCAGCCAAGAGACAGGGTATTCCACTGAAGCTTTCTTT. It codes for CASSQETGYSTEAFF.

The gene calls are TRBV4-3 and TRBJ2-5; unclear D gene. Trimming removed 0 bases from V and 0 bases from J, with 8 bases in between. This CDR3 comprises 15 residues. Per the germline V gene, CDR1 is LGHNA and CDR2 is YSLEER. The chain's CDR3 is CASSQDAANQETQYF. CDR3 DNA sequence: TGCGCCAGCAGCCAAGACGCGGCCAACCAAGAGACCCAGTACTTC.

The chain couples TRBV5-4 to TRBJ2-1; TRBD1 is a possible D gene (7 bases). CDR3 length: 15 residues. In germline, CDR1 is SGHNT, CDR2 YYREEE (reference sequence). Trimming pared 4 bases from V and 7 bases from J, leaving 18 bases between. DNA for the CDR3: TGTGCCAGCAGCCCTGGGGAGGCCAGGGGGAATGAGCAGTTCTTC. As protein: CASSPGEARGNEQFF.

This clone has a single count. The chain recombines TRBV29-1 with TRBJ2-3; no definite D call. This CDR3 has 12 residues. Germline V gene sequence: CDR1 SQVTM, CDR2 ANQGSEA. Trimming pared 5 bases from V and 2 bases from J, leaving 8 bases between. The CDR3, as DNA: TGCAGCGTTTCGAGAAACACAGATACGCAGTATTTT. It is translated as CSVSRNTDTQYF.

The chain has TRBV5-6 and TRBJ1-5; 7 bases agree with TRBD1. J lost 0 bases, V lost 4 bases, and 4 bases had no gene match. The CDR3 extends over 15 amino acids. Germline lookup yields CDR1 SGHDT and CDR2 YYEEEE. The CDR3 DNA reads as TGTGCCAGCAGCGTGGGACAGTATAGCAATCAGCCCCAGCATTTT. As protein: CASSVGQYSNQPQHF.

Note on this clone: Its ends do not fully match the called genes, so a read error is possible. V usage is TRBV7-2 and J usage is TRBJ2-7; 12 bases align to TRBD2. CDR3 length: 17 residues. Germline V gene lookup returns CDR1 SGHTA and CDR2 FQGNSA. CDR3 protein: CASSLQASGGVSSEQYF. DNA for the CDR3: TGTGCCAGCAGCTTACAGGCTAGCGGGGGGGTCTCCTCCGAGCAGTACTTC.

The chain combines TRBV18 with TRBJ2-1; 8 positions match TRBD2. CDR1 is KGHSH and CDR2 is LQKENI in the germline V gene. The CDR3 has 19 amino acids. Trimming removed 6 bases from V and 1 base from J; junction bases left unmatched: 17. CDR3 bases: TGTGCCAGCTCGCCCAGTAGTGCGGGAGGCTCTGAGTCCTACAATGAGCAGTTCTTC. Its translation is CASSPSSAGGSESYNEQFF. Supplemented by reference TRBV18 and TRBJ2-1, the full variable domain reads NAGVMQNPRHLVRRRGQEARLRCSPMKGHSHVYWYRQLPEEGLKFMVYLQKENIIDESGMPKERFSAEFPKEGPSILRIQQVVRGDSAAYFCASSPSSAGGSESYNEQFFGPGTRLTVL.